This T cell receptor beta chain was retrieved from a study of blood T cell repertoires in COVID-19 (dated by TCRdb to the early 2020s). Regarding the complete study: Samples from collaborators originated in the United States, Italy and Spain and spanned both the acute and convalescent phases of COVID-19. The material from the prospective study consisted of cDNA or gDNA derived from T cells, B-cell-depleted T cells, or PBMCs. Deeply sampled blood TCRbeta repertoires from subjects exposed to, actively infected with, or recovered from COVID-19 were included in the dataset. A freely available public database, intended as a resource for researchers studying the immune response to SARS-CoV-2, is where the repertoires were released. The samples were drawn from two sources: the first 160 participants of the ongoing ImmuneRACE study, and approximately 1,300 subjects contributed by 6 global collaborators. Sample metadata almost always included a de-identified subject ID, COVID-19 status, age in years and sex. Where HLA class I and class II types were available, the types were taken from metadata supplied by the sample provider, not from assay-based typing. General findings and caveats noted by the study authors: The quantity of clinical and demographic metadata differed by source and by participant and was supplied without curation.

With respect to this clone: The antigen this receptor binds is unknown. The record has no base qualities; no much larger clone is one base away.

Participants in the prospective study were enrolled through a virtual design, were aged roughly 18 to 95 years, and lived in 20 to 30 United States geographic areas. In the prospective study, participants were assigned to cohorts based on the clinical history participants reported in a screening survey and a study questionnaire. In the prospective study, mobile phlebotomists collected whole blood, serum and a nasopharyngeal or oropharyngeal swab from each participant. Over a roughly 2-month period, participants in the prospective study had the option of providing additional blood draws and questionnaires. Blood samples from the prospective study were shipped frozen or at room temperature prior to DNA extraction. The immunoSEQ Assay, a bias-controlled multiplex PCR, was used to amplify TCRbeta CDR3 regions from genomic DNA. As for the original processing: The number of nucleated cells in each sample was estimated from the amplification of reference gene primers within the assay. To quantify the absolute abundance of each unique TCRbeta CDR3 rearrangement, sequence reads were collapsed and filtered. For each sample, productive Simpson clonality was calculated by taking the square root of Simpson's diversity index across productive rearrangements. The table comes from immuneACCESS by way of TCRdb, which keeps in-frame sequences with V and J called. Part of the clones is missing from these tables; in studies checked, under half for an unresolved V gene and the rest for unknown reasons. The V and J calls and clone size are taken from that table; D and trimming were inferred from the DNA. For this sample there are around 230,000 clones; around 86% appear just once. The ten biggest clones cover around 3% of the sample.

The CDR3 covers 15 residues, taking in both the cysteine and the phenylalanine. Here the CDR3 DNA is all that survives: 45 bases in frame from base 1. Sequences SGHTA (CDR1) and FQGTGA (CDR2) are obtained from the germline V gene. The junction shows trimming of 5 bases on V and 6 bases on J, and the gene matches do not reach 11 bases of it. This receptor was obtained from a woman in her 40s with acute COVID-19. Specimen: PBMCs or T cells enriched from blood (not recorded which). The V gene is TRBV7-3 and the J gene is TRBJ2-3, and 7 junction bases match TRBD2. The nucleotides are TGTGCCAGCAGCCCGGGGGAGGGGCTGGCGGATACGCAGTATTTT. Its translation is CASSPGEGLADTQYF.